This is a list of T cell receptor beta chains from one sample in a study of radiotherapy plus CTLA-4 blockade in lung cancer. TCRdb's table, derived via immunoSEQ multiplex PCR, lists solely in-frame clones and lacks some. The top ten hold 6.9% of the sample, which has around 130,000 clones, about 87% seen once. Sequencing was performed on peripheral blood, taken from a patient treated with radiotherapy plus ipilimumab. All receptors derive from a human donor with non-small cell lung cancer that progressed on radiotherapy plus ipilimumab. The CDR3 runs from the conserved cysteine through the conserved F or W. The D gene is left open where the match is weak. A row's size may be missing; if present it is once, few, many or a size class.

d_gene: NA
v_gene: TRBV5-8
abundance: NA
j_gene: TRBJ2-7
CDR3aa: CASTKGHWGLPSYEQYF
CDR3nt: TGTGCCAGCACCAAAGGTCACTGGGGCTTGCCTTCCTACGAGCAGTACTTC

d_gene: NA
v_gene: TRBV10-3
abundance: NA
j_gene: TRBJ2-7
CDR3aa: CAIAARPSYEQYF
CDR3nt: TGTGCCATCGCGGCTAGACCTTCCTACGAGCAGTACTTC

d_gene: NA
v_gene: TRBV27
abundance: NA
j_gene: TRBJ1-2
CDR3aa: CASGRETYGYTF
CDR3nt: TGTGCCAGCGGGAGGGAGACCTATGGCTACACCTTC

d_gene: NA
v_gene: TRBV7-9
abundance: NA
j_gene: TRBJ2-1
CDR3aa: CASSFSPPNEQFF
CDR3nt: TGTGCCAGCAGCTTCAGCCCGCCCAATGAGCAGTTCTTC

d_gene: TRBD1
v_gene: TRBV10-3
abundance: NA
j_gene: TRBJ2-7
CDR3aa: CAIRETGSEQYF
CDR3nt: TGTGCCATCAGGGAGACAGGGAGCGAGCAGTACTTC

d_gene: NA
v_gene: TRBV6-6
abundance: NA
j_gene: TRBJ2-2
CDR3aa: CASSYSGRTGELFF
CDR3nt: TGTGCCAGCAGTTACTCAGGCAGGACCGGGGAGCTGTTTTTT

d_gene: TRBD1
v_gene: TRBV25-1
abundance: once
j_gene: TRBJ2-5
CDR3aa: CASSDPRDRQETQYF
CDR3nt: TGTGCCAGCAGTGATCCCCGGGACAGACAAGAGACCCAGTACTTC

d_gene: NA
v_gene: TRBV7-9
abundance: once
j_gene: TRBJ2-7
CDR3aa: CASSPRQAVSYEQYF
CDR3nt: TGTGCCAGCAGCCCCCGACAGGCCGTCTCCTACGAGCAGTACTTC

d_gene: NA
v_gene: TRBV5-1
abundance: NA
j_gene: TRBJ2-7
CDR3aa: CASSPPFPGEQYF
CDR3nt: TGCGCCAGCAGCCCTCCTTTTCCTGGCGAGCAGTACTTC

d_gene: NA
v_gene: TRBV6-1
abundance: NA
j_gene: TRBJ2-2
CDR3aa: CASSLLVGELFF
CDR3nt: TGTGCCAGCAGCCTCCTGGTCGGGGAGCTGTTTTTT

d_gene: NA
v_gene: TRBV2
abundance: NA
j_gene: TRBJ1-5
CDR3aa: CASSVQGLSNQPQHF
CDR3nt: TGTGCCAGCAGTGTGCAGGGACTAAGCAATCAGCCCCAGCATTTT

d_gene: NA
v_gene: TRBV4-1
abundance: NA
j_gene: TRBJ2-3
CDR3aa: CASSQGLGTDTQYF
CDR3nt: TGCGCCAGCAGCCAAGGTCTGGGCACAGATACGCAGTATTTT

d_gene: NA
v_gene: TRBV5-1
abundance: NA
j_gene: TRBJ2-2
CDR3aa: CASSRTALNTGELFF
CDR3nt: TGCGCCAGCTCCAGGACAGCTCTGAACACCGGGGAGCTGTTTTTT

d_gene: NA
v_gene: TRBV29-1
abundance: NA
j_gene: TRBJ1-1
CDR3aa: CSARGRVNTEAFF
CDR3nt: TGCAGCGCCCGGGGGCGAGTGAACACTGAAGCTTTCTTT

d_gene: NA
v_gene: TRBV5-4
abundance: NA
j_gene: TRBJ2-2
CDR3aa: CASSMTSGALTGELFF
CDR3nt: TGTGCCAGCAGCATGACTAGTGGGGCGCTTACCGGGGAGCTGTTTTTT

d_gene: NA
v_gene: TRBV19
abundance: once
j_gene: TRBJ2-6
CDR3aa: CASSIGMANGANVLTF
CDR3nt: TGTGCCAGTAGTATAGGTATGGCAAATGGGGCCAACGTCCTGACTTTC

d_gene: NA
v_gene: TRBV7-2
abundance: NA
j_gene: TRBJ2-1
CDR3aa: CASSLAVGTNYNEQFF
CDR3nt: TGTGCCAGCAGCTTAGCGGTCGGCACCAACTACAATGAGCAGTTCTTC

d_gene: TRBD1
v_gene: TRBV27
abundance: once
j_gene: TRBJ1-5
CDR3aa: CASSGTGANQPQHF
CDR3nt: TGTGCCAGCAGTGGGACAGGGGCTAATCAGCCCCAGCATTTT

d_gene: TRBD2
v_gene: TRBV7-2
abundance: NA
j_gene: TRBJ2-1
CDR3aa: CVTSGRSTYNEQFF
CDR3nt: TGCGTGACTAGCGGGAGATCGACCTACAATGAGCAGTTCTTC

d_gene: NA
v_gene: TRBV20-1
abundance: once
j_gene: TRBJ2-2
CDR3aa: CSAGGNGELFF
CDR3nt: TGCAGTGCTGGGGGGAACGGGGAGCTGTTTTTT

d_gene: TRBD1
v_gene: TRBV11-2
abundance: NA
j_gene: TRBJ2-5
CDR3aa: CASSLGGGRETQYF
CDR3nt: TGTGCCAGCAGCTTAGGAGGGGGCAGAGAGACCCAGTACTTC

d_gene: TRBD1
v_gene: TRBV5-6
abundance: NA
j_gene: TRBJ2-7
CDR3aa: CASRDMTGSRAGYEQYF
CDR3nt: TGTGCCAGCAGGGATATGACAGGGAGTCGGGCTGGTTACGAGCAGTACTTC

d_gene: NA
v_gene: TRBV19
abundance: NA
j_gene: TRBJ1-5
CDR3aa: CASSQGMLGPQHF
CDR3nt: TGTGCCAGTTCACAGGGTATGTTGGGACCCCAGCATTTT

d_gene: TRBD1
v_gene: TRBV5-4
abundance: NA
j_gene: TRBJ1-1
CDR3aa: CASSGKTGGYTEAFF
CDR3nt: TGTGCCAGCAGCGGCAAGACAGGGGGCTATACTGAAGCTTTCTTT

d_gene: TRBD2
v_gene: TRBV10-3
abundance: NA
j_gene: TRBJ2-1
CDR3aa: CAISKLSGTSGNEQFF
CDR3nt: TGTGCCATCAGTAAATTGTCCGGGACTAGTGGGAATGAGCAGTTCTTC

d_gene: TRBD1
v_gene: TRBV2
abundance: NA
j_gene: TRBJ1-3
CDR3aa: CASNQGGQSGNTIYF
CDR3nt: TGTGCCAGCAATCAAGGGGGACAGTCTGGAAACACCATATATTTT

d_gene: TRBD2
v_gene: TRBV19
abundance: NA
j_gene: TRBJ2-4
CDR3aa: CASSVGLAGFSGNIQYF
CDR3nt: TGTGCCAGTAGTGTGGGACTAGCGGGCTTCTCGGGGAACATTCAGTACTTC

d_gene: NA
v_gene: TRBV15
abundance: NA
j_gene: TRBJ2-7
CDR3aa: CATSRVQGSRNEQYF
CDR3nt: TGTGCCACCAGCAGAGTTCAGGGCTCTCGGAACGAGCAGTACTTC

d_gene: NA
v_gene: TRBV2
abundance: once
j_gene: TRBJ1-1
CDR3aa: CASIRTSKAFF
CDR3nt: TGTGCCAGCATCCGGACAAGCAAAGCTTTCTTT

d_gene: NA
v_gene: TRBV7-8
abundance: NA
j_gene: TRBJ1-2
CDR3aa: CASSLVTGGVNYGYTF
CDR3nt: TGTGCCAGCAGCTTAGTTACGGGGGGCGTCAACTATGGCTACACCTTC

d_gene: NA
v_gene: TRBV6-5
abundance: NA
j_gene: TRBJ1-1
CDR3aa: CASSSRTSNTEAFF
CDR3nt: TGTGCCAGCAGTTCTCGGACCTCTAACACTGAAGCTTTCTTT

d_gene: TRBD1
v_gene: TRBV11-2
abundance: NA
j_gene: TRBJ2-5
CDR3aa: CASRPGGAEETQYF
CDR3nt: TGTGCCAGCAGGCCAGGGGGCGCGGAAGAGACCCAGTACTTC

d_gene: NA
v_gene: TRBV6-1
abundance: NA
j_gene: TRBJ2-5
CDR3aa: CASSELETQYF
CDR3nt: TGTGCCAGCAGTGAACTCGAGACCCAGTACTTC